The 18 T cell receptor beta chains given below trace back to one sample, sequenced in a study of cytomegalovirus exposure and HLA in healthy donors. Primers: 60 Vbeta forward and 13 Jbeta reverse. Libraries were prepared by immunoSEQ multiplex PCR; TCRdb keeps only in-frame clonotypes and omits some of them. The sample records about 82,000 clones, less than 80% being singletons. The sequenced sample was PBMCs. The receptor source for this set is a woman in her forties or fifties in good health and CMV-seropositive.

In DNA form, the CDR3 reads TGTGCCAGCAGTCACCCAGGGGGCTGGGCCACTTTAAACATTCAGTACTTC. This encodes CASSHPGGWATLNIQYF. This chain uses TRBV28 with TRBJ2-4; 8 bases match TRBD1. The V gene's germline CDR1 is MDHEN and CDR2 SYDVKM. This CDR3 contains 17 residues. Germline trimming cut 5 bases from V and 6 bases from J; bases unmatched to any gene: 15.

This clone was found once. The chain employs TRBV28 and TRBJ2-7; D perhaps matches TRBD1 (6 bases). Between the trimmed V and J ends, which lost 2 bases and 1 base, there was a span of 12 bases. This CDR3 is built from 15 residues. Germline V gene sequence: CDR1 MDHEN, CDR2 SYDVKM. The CDR3 loop reads CASSLGQNPSYEQYF. Written as DNA, the CDR3 is TGTGCCAGCAGTTTAGGACAGAACCCTTCCTACGAGCAGTACTTC.

The chain carries TRBV2 and TRBJ1-6; the D gene is possibly TRBD1 (6 bases). Between the trimmed V and J ends, which lost 7 bases and 10 bases, there was a span of 8 bases. The CDR3 sequence is 11 residues long. In germline, CDR1 is SNHLY, CDR2 FYNNEI. CDR3 bases: TGTGCCAGCAAGGGGGAGTCACCCCTCCACTTT. It yields the protein CASKGESPLHF. Variable domain in full (rest from reference TRBV2 and TRBJ1-6): EPEVTQTPSHQVTQMGQEVILRCVPISNHLYFYWYRQILGQKVEFLVSFYNNEISEKSEIFDDQFSVERPDGSNFTLKIRSTKLEDSAMYFCASKGESPLHFGNGTRLTVT.

This clone appeared once. J is TRBJ2-2 and V is TRBV19; D possibly corresponds to TRBD1 (5 bases). V lost 9 bases and J 4 bases, leaving 15 bases between the germline ends. CDR3 length: 14 amino acids. Per the germline V gene, CDR1 is LNHDA and CDR2 is SQIVND (reference sequence). The CDR3 region is CASGHARSTGELFF. The CDR3 nucleotides read TGTGCCAGCGGACATGCCCGGTCCACCGGGGAGCTGTTTTTT.

The genes are TRBV21-1 and TRBJ1-4; TRBD1 is the table's D call, not checked against the DNA. TRBV21-1 is designated a pseudogene. The CDR3 contains 16 residues. CDR3 protein: CASSPRTGSANEKLFF. The CDR3 nucleotides read TGTGCCAGCAGCCCCCGGACAGGCAGCGCGAATGAAAAACTGTTTTTT.

There are a few counts of this clone. The chain joins TRBV23-1 to TRBJ1-4; D gene ambiguous. TRBV23-1 is noted as an ORF with a role that remains uncertain. CDR3 length equals 14 residues. Trimming cost V 6 bases and J 4 bases, with 12 bases left between them. CDR3 DNA sequence: TGCGCCAGCAGAGAGGTCCGAGGTAATGAAAAACTGTTTTTT. This sequence encodes CASREVRGNEKLFF.

This clone has only a few counts. V gene TRBV5-4 combines with J gene TRBJ1-2; no clear D gene. Germline V gives CDR1 SGHNT, CDR2 YYREEE (reference sequence). Trimming removed 3 bases at V and 0 bases at J, with 12 bases between. The CDR3 loop spans 15 amino acids. CDR3 sequence reads: CASSSLQLTNYGYTF. The CDR3 coding sequence is TGTGCCAGCAGCTCCCTACAGCTTACTAACTATGGCTACACCTTC.

V gene TRBV5-1 combines with J gene TRBJ2-7; 9 bases agree with TRBD2. Looked up from germline, CDR1 is SGHRS and CDR2 is YFSETQ. The ends lost 3 bases at V and 0 bases at J; junction bases unmatched: 7. This CDR3 spans 16 amino acids. The CDR3 spells CASSYNPSGASYEQYF. The CDR3 nucleotides read TGCGCCAGCAGCTACAACCCTAGCGGGGCCTCCTACGAGCAGTACTTC.

This clone was detected many times. The V gene is TRBV7-9, the J gene TRBJ2-7; D gene uncertain. This CDR3 spans 13 amino acids. V was shortened by 5 bases and J by 2 bases, with 10 bases between the two germline ends. Looked up from germline, CDR1 is SEHNR and CDR2 is FQNEAQ (reference sequence). CDR3: CASSRREAYEQYF. DNA of the CDR3: TGTGCCAGCAGCCGGAGAGAAGCCTACGAGCAGTACTTC.

With respect to this clone: This specimen includes other DNA sequences encoding the same CDR3. This chain links TRBV19 with TRBJ2-7, with D possibly TRBD1 on 5 matching bases. The V gene's germline CDR1 is LNHDA and CDR2 SQIVND (reference sequence). This CDR3 region has 13 residues. The V end lost 5 bases, the J end lost 0 bases, and 8 bases lay between the germline ends. This chain's CDR3 is CASSPRDSYEQYF. In DNA, the CDR3 is TGTGCCAGTAGTCCCAGGGACTCCTACGAGCAGTACTTC.

This clone came up a few times. This chain uses TRBV19 with TRBJ2-2, with 7 bases that match TRBD1. In germline, CDR1 is LNHDA, CDR2 SQIVND (reference sequence). V lost 5 bases, J lost 6 bases, and 9 bases stayed unmatched. The CDR3 extends over 15 amino acids. The CDR3 loop is CASSFRQGFPGELFF. The CDR3, as DNA: TGTGCCAGTAGTTTCCGACAGGGTTTTCCCGGGGAGCTGTTTTTT.

V usage is TRBV7-9 and J usage is TRBJ2-7, with D hard to call. Trimming stripped 3 bases from V and 0 bases from J, with 12 bases between. Germline CDR1 and CDR2: SEHNR and FQNEAQ (reference sequence). The CDR3 extends over 15 amino acids. The CDR3 region is CASSFPERSSYEQYF. The CDR3 DNA sequence: TGTGCCAGCAGCTTCCCAGAGCGATCCTCCTACGAGCAGTACTTC.

The chain combines TRBV28 with TRBJ1-2, with 7 nucleotides matching TRBD1. The V and J ends lost 7 bases and 2 bases, in that order; junction bases with no gene match: 7. CDR1 and CDR2 from the germline V gene are MDHEN and SYDVKM. The CDR3 sequence is 14 residues long. CDR3 nucleotides: TGTGCCAGCACCTCAGGAGGGGGCAACTATGGCTACACCTTC. Amino acid sequence: CASTSGGGNYGYTF.

The chain uses TRBV5-8 and TRBJ2-1; the D gene is possibly TRBD1 (6 bases). This CDR3 spans 11 amino acids. V lost 5 bases, J lost 13 bases, and 13 bases lay in between. CDR1 is SGHTS and CDR2 is YDEGEE in the germline V gene. The CDR3 spells CASRKDSRQFF. In nucleotides, the CDR3 is TGTGCCAGCAGGAAGGACAGTCGTCAGTTCTTC.

The chain uses TRBV7-8 and TRBJ1-5; 9 nucleotides align to TRBD1. Germline CDR1 reads SGHVS; CDR2 reads FQNEAQ. Trimming removed 5 bases from V and 0 bases from J; junction bases left unmatched: 8. The CDR3 runs 17 residues. CDR3 bases: TGTGCCAGCAGCCCGGGACAGGGCCGGTATAGCAATCAGCCCCAGCATTTT. Protein: CASSPGQGRYSNQPQHF.

The chain uses TRBV5-1 and TRBJ2-5; D is possibly TRBD2 (6 bases). The germline V and J ends were trimmed by 0 bases and 7 bases, with 16 bases remaining between them. Germline CDR1 is SGHRS and CDR2 is YFSETQ. The length of the CDR3 is 15 residues. The CDR3, as DNA: TGCGCCAGCAGCTTGGAGGGACCAATGCGGGGGACCCAGTACTTC. Translated, it gives CASSLEGPMRGTQYF.

The V and J genes are TRBV27 and TRBJ2-1, with 7 bases matching TRBD2. The germline CDR1 and CDR2 sequences are MNHEY and SMNVEV (reference sequence). The CDR3 is 16 residues long. With 6 bases clipped from V and 3 bases from J, the junction kept 11 bases outside the gene matches. The CDR3 DNA sequence: TGTGCCAGCAGCCCCTCCAGCGGGGCGATCTACAATGAGCAGTTCTTC. Translation: CASSPSSGAIYNEQFF.

This chain connects TRBV5-4 to TRBJ2-7; TRBD1 aligns across 7 bases. The CDR3 is 14 amino acids. The germline V gene has CDR1 SGHNT and CDR2 YYREEE (reference sequence). V was clipped by 3 bases and J by 2 bases; unmatched bases: 5. The CDR3 DNA is TGTGCCAGCAGCTCCCGGGACAGCCCCTACGAGCAGTACTTC. It codes for CASSSRDSPYEQYF.